The T cell receptor beta chain under discussion was sequenced for a study of T cell responses to AZD1222 COVID-19 vaccine (dated by TCRdb to the early 2020s). Looking at the study overall: AZD1222 recipients with second doses at about 4 weeks or about 12 weeks were pooled, because spike-specific TCR depth and breadth did not differ between schedules. TCR sequencing was performed for about 250 trial participants, of whom approximately 200 were given two doses of AZD1222 and roughly 25 were given two doses of MenACWY control vaccine. Trial participants were enrolled into age subgroups of 18-55, 56-69 and 70-plus years, which contained 148, 28 and 57 TCR-sequenced participants, respectively.

This clone occurred a few times. Its target antigen remains unknown. Base qualities are missing; no much larger clone stands one base away. Results and caveats for the whole study, not just this receptor: Because no samples from the day 14 peak response were available, repertoires could be characterized only after the peak T cell response. Vaccine-associated CD4 TCRs spanned the whole spike protein, with dominant responses in regions 160-218 and 743-854. In the small 56-69-year group, the increase in depth fell short of significance, most likely because of low power. Participants were mostly white British and included more females than males, and it was suggested by the authors that clonal diversity may have been underestimated. Only five to seven AZD1222 recipients were SARS-CoV-2 seropositive at baseline, limiting conclusions about previously exposed vaccinees. Spike-specific TCR breadth and depth rose significantly after two AZD1222 doses compared with day 0 and with MenACWY recipients. Nearly half of unique spike-specific TCRs reportedly recognized epitopes outside regions mutated in the B.1.351 and B.1.1.7 variants.

The CDR3 regions of human TCRbeta chains were analyzed by immunosequencing. The study's processing was this. TCRs in the repertoires were compared against a reference library of SARS-CoV-2-specific TCRs that had been generated with the MIRA antigen-specificity platform. Breadth was defined as the fraction of unique TCRs that were SARS-CoV-2-associated, and depth was defined as the fraction of total T cells that were SARS-CoV-2-associated. Using the MIRA data, every spike-specific TCR was mapped to the spike region that the TCR reacted to and assigned to either a CD4 or a CD8 class. Log10-transformed breadth and depth values were compared by one-way ANOVA with Sidak's multiple comparisons tests. TCRdb holds this immuneACCESS table with in-frame rearrangements only. Some clones are missing; in checked studies, unresolved V genes explain under half, and the rest has no known cause. That table is the source of V, J and clone size, and D and trimming were worked out from the DNA. This sample comprises about 130,000 clones, 85% to 95% of them detected only once. 1.5% to 2% of the sample lies in the top ten.

Trimming at the junction amounts to 5 bases on V and 10 bases on J, and the germline ends lie 23 bases apart. As encoded in the germline V gene (reference sequence), CDR1 is SEHNR while CDR2 is FQNEAQ. The CDR3 runs 16 amino acids, cysteine and phenylalanine included. Just CDR3 DNA is preserved here, 48 bases in frame from base 1. The time point label, as the study defines it: baseline before first vaccination. The vaccinee samples were drawn from two UK trials, COV001 and COV002, one of which was a single-blind randomized controlled phase 2/3 trial testing AZD1222 (ChAdOx1 nCoV-19) in healthy adults. For TCRbeta chain sequencing, PBMC samples were collected from trial participants at day 0 and at day 28 after the second dose.

Recombination joined TRBV7-9 with TRBJ1-4; possibly the D gene is TRBD1, per 5 matching bases. The sequencing used peripheral blood, collected on day 0 of AZD1222 vaccination. The origin of this receptor is an adult in good health. The CDR3 amino acid sequence is: CASSNLEGRGWGKLFF. In nucleotide form, the sequence is TGTGCCAGCAGCAATTTGGAGGGTAGGGGTTGGGGAAAACTGTTTTTT.